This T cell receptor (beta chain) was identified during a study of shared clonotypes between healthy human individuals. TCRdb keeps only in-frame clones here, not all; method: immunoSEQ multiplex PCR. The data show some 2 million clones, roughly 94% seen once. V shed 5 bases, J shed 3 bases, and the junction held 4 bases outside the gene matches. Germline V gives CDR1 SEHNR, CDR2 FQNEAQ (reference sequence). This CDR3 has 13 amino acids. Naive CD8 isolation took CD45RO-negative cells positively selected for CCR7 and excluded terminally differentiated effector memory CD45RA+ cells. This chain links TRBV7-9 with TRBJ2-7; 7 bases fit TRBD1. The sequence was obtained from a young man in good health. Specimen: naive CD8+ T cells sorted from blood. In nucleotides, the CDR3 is TGTGCCAGCAGCGTAGGGACAGACTACGAGCAGTACTTC. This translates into CASSVGTDYEQYF. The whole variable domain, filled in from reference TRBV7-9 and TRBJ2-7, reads DTGVSQNPRHKITKRGQNVTFRCDPISEHNRLYWYRQTLGQGPEFLTYFQNEAQLEKSRLLSDRFSAERPKGSFSTLEIQRTEQGDSAMYLCASSVGTDYEQYFGPGTRLTVT.